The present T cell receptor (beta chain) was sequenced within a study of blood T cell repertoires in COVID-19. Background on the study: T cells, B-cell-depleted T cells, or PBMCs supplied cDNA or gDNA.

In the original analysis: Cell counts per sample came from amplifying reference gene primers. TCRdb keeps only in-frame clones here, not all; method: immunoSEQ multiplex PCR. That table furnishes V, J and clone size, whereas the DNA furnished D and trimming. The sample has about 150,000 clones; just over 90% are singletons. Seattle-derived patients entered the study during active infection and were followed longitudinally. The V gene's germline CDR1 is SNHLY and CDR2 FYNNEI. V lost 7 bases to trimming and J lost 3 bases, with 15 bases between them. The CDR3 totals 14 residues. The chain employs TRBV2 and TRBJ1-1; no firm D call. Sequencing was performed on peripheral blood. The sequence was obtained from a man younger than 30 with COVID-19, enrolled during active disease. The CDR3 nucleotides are TGTGCCAGCACCCCGGAGATGGAATACACTGAAGCTTTCTTT. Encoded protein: CASTPEMEYTEAFF.